This T cell receptor (beta chain) comes out of a study of cytomegalovirus exposure and HLA in healthy donors. Study-wide results and limits: The study recorded over 150 TCR beta chains that were cytomegalovirus-associated.

Details on this clone: The antigen remains unidentified.

A multiplex PCR was run with 60 Vbeta primers and 13 Jbeta primers. Sequenced by immunoSEQ multiplex PCR; TCRdb stores in-frame clones only, minus some. The sample consists of fewer than 250,000 clones, approximately 80% of them appearing once. CDR3 length: 17 amino acids. V shed 7 bases and J 1 base; nucleotides not matched to a gene: 10. CDR1 is LNHDA, CDR2 SQIVND, per germline (reference sequence). The rearrangement joins TRBV19 to TRBJ1-3; 10 bases fit TRBD1. The sample taken for sequencing was PBMCs. This TCR derives from a woman in her 40s in good health and CMV-seronegative. As DNA, the CDR3 is TGTGCCAGTACATGGAGCCGGGACAGGGGATCTGGAAACACCATATATTTT. Translating gives CASTWSRDRGSGNTIYF.